The 21 T cell receptor beta chains given below trace back to one sample, sequenced in a study of blood T cell repertoires in COVID-19. The assay was immunoSEQ multiplex PCR, and TCRdb's table has in-frame clones only and misses some. The sample lists 110,000 or so clones; approximately 80% were seen once. Sequencing was carried out using peripheral blood. These receptors were collected from an elderly woman with acute or convalescent COVID-19.

This clone was detected only once. CDR3 in amino acids: CASSYNPGLGDTQYF. The CDR3 DNA sequence: TGTGCCAGCAGTTACAATCCGGGACTAGGAGATACGCAGTATTTT. This rearrangement joins TRBV6-5 to TRBJ2-3, with TRBD2 identical over 8 bases. V lost 2 bases and J lost 5; bases outside the gene matches: 6. This CDR3 region has 15 residues. In germline, CDR1 is MNHEY, CDR2 SVGAGI.

This clone has only a few counts. An end of the junction does not agree with germline; a read error may underlie this. Other DNA sequences from this sample encode an identical CDR3 as well. The V call is TRBV28, the J call TRBJ2-2; 8 nucleotides align to TRBD2. The CDR3 extends over 16 amino acids. The V gene's germline CDR1 is MDHEN and CDR2 SYDVKM. The CDR3 is CASSSYSGNIGGELFF. CDR3 bases: TGTGCCAGCAGTTCATATAGCGGGAATATTGGCGGGGAGTTGTTTTTT.

This chain connects TRBV23-1 to TRBJ2-3, with TRBD2 matching 9 bases. TRBV23-1 qualifies as an ORF whose function is uncertain. The CDR3 covers 16 residues. Trimming took 0 bases from V and 3 from J; bases not matched to a gene: 4. This CDR3 is CASSQSVAGVTDTQYF. In DNA, the CDR3 is TGCGCCAGCAGTCAATCGGTAGCGGGAGTTACAGATACGCAGTATTTT.

V usage is TRBV25-1 and J usage is TRBJ2-2; D is unclear. The CDR3 runs to 16 residues. Germline lookup yields CDR1 MGHDK and CDR2 SYGVNS. Trimming removed 2 bases at V and 2 bases at J, with 12 bases between. CDR3 bases: TGTGCCAGCAGTGAAAGTAAGACACCAAACACCGGGGAGCTGTTTTTT. Translation: CASSESKTPNTGELFF.

This chain links TRBV5-4 with TRBJ2-7; TRBD2 might be the D (5 bases). Trimming stripped 3 bases from V and 1 base from J, with 11 bases between. Germline values: CDR1 SGHNT, CDR2 YYREEE (reference sequence). The CDR3 loop spans 14 amino acids. DNA of the CDR3: TGTGCCAGCAGCTCGGACTTGTATTCCTACGAGCAGTACGTC. Amino acid sequence: CASSSDLYSYEQYV.

This clone was seen more than once but under ten times. The chain uses TRBV10-1 and TRBJ2-1, with 8 bases aligning to TRBD1. The V gene's germline CDR1 is WNHNN and CDR2 SYGVQD (reference sequence). V lost 7 bases and J lost 5; bases outside the gene matches: 7. The CDR3 extends over 14 amino acids. CDR3 region: CASKLEQGDNEQFF. In nucleotides, the CDR3 is TGCGCCAGCAAGCTGGAACAGGGGGACAATGAGCAGTTCTTC.

This clone was detected only a few times. The chain links TRBV7-6 to TRBJ2-1; 10 bases align to TRBD2. The germline V gene encodes CDR1 SGHVS and CDR2 FNYEAQ. The CDR3 has 17 residues. With 4 bases clipped from V and 2 bases from J, the junction kept 8 bases outside the gene matches. CDR3 in amino acids: CASSSGGLADAYNEQFF. CDR3 nucleotides: TGTGCCAGCAGCTCGGGAGGACTAGCGGATGCCTACAATGAGCAGTTCTTC.

This clone came up once. The chain couples TRBV12-3 or TRBV12-4 to TRBJ2-7; TRBD2 is a possible D gene (5 bases). V lost 6 bases and J 4 bases, leaving 10 bases between the germline ends. The CDR3 runs 12 residues. The CDR3 DNA reads as TGTGCCAGCAGGGGATCGGGGTACGAGCAGTACTTC. This gives the protein CASRGSGYEQYF.

The gene calls are TRBV5-4 and TRBJ2-7; 9 bases map to TRBD2. This CDR3 comprises 15 residues. Germline values: CDR1 SGHNT, CDR2 YYREEE (reference sequence). The J segment lost 0 bases and the V segment lost 3 bases, leaving 4 bases of the junction unmatched. The CDR3 nucleotides are TGTGCCAGCAGCTCAAGACTAGCGGTCTCCTACGAGCAGTACTTC. Its protein is CASSSRLAVSYEQYF.

The rearrangement links TRBV24-1 to TRBJ2-6; 9 bases agree with TRBD1. J lost 0 bases, V lost 7 bases, and 12 bases had no gene match. Germline lookup yields CDR1 KGHDR and CDR2 SFDVKD. CDR3 length equals 19 residues. The CDR3 here is CATSRGRTGAYSGANVLTF. The CDR3 DNA follows: TGTGCCACCAGCAGAGGTAGGACAGGGGCCTACTCTGGGGCCAACGTCCTGACTTTC.

The rearrangement uses TRBV10-3 and TRBJ2-3, with D possibly being TRBD2 (5 bases). Germline V gene sequence: CDR1 ENHRY, CDR2 SYGVKD. Trimming took off 0 bases at V and 3 bases at J, with 13 bases between the two ends. The CDR3 loop spans 16 amino acids. Here the CDR3 reads CAISESLASRTDTQYF. The CDR3 DNA is TGTGCCATCAGTGAGTCGCTAGCTTCGAGGACAGATACGCAGTATTTT.

V usage is TRBV18 and J usage is TRBJ1-6, with TRBD1 identical over 11 bases. Germline CDR1 and CDR2: KGHSH and LQKENI. Trimming took 2 bases from V and 5 from J; bases not matched to a gene: 2. The CDR3 loop spans 16 amino acids. CDR3 DNA: TGTGCCAGCTCACCAGGACAGGGGGCTAATAATTCACCCCTCCACTTT. Amino acid sequence: CASSPGQGANNSPLHF.

The sample holds a few counts of this clone. This chain joins TRBV5-6 and TRBJ1-3; D is perhaps TRBD1 (6 bases). This CDR3 is 17 amino acids long. Germline V gives CDR1 SGHDT, CDR2 YYEEEE. V lost 1 base to trimming and J lost 4 bases, with 18 bases between them. Here the CDR3 reads CASSLQDRLVAGNTIYF. The DNA of the CDR3 is TGTGCCAGCAGCTTGCAGGACAGACTTGTCGCAGGAAACACCATATATTTT.

V is TRBV3-1 (or the pseudogene TRBV3-2) and J is TRBJ1-5, with D possibly being TRBD1 (6 bases). V was cut by 4 bases and J by 2 bases, with 15 bases left in between. This CDR3 spans 16 amino acids. Germline V gene sequence: CDR1 LGHDT, CDR2 YNNKEL (reference sequence). The CDR3 spells CASSPGWGPGNQPQHF. CDR3 nucleotide sequence: TGTGCCAGCAGCCCTGGATGGGGGCCTGGCAATCAGCCCCAGCATTTT.

The chain joins TRBV9 to TRBJ2-1, with D perhaps matching TRBD2 (5 bases). The CDR3 runs to 15 residues. Germline V gives CDR1 SGDLS, CDR2 YYNGEE. V lost 0 bases to trimming and J lost 4 bases, with 11 bases between them. Here the CDR3 reads CASSVVGSDYNEQFF. The CDR3 DNA reads TGTGCCAGCAGCGTAGTGGGGAGTGATTACAATGAGCAGTTCTTC.

The chain is built from TRBV5-4 and TRBJ1-4; 9 bases map to TRBD1. V shed 4 bases and J 4 bases; nucleotides not matched to a gene: 8. The CDR3 has 16 amino acids. Germline lookup yields CDR1 SGHNT and CDR2 YYREEE (reference sequence). The CDR3 region has the DNA TGTGCCAGCAGCACCCGGACAGGGGCTGATAATGAAAAACTGTTTTTT. Amino acid sequence: CASSTRTGADNEKLFF. The whole variable domain, filled in from reference TRBV5-4 and TRBJ1-4, reads ETGVTQSPTHLIKTRGQQVTLRCSSQSGHNTVSWYQQALGQGPQFIFQYYREEENGRGNFPPRFSGLQFPNYSSELNVNALELDDSALYLCASSTRTGADNEKLFFGSGTQLSVL.

This clone was recorded only once. The CDR3 loop reads CASSSTGKSGNTIYF. CDR3 nucleotides: TGTGCCAGCAGCTCGACAGGAAAATCTGGAAACACCATATATTTT. This sequence joins TRBV28 and TRBJ1-3; perhaps TRBD1 as D (6 bases). The V gene's germline CDR1 is MDHEN and CDR2 SYDVKM. CDR3 length: 15 residues. The V gene lost 6 bases and the J gene lost 1 base, with 13 bases spanning the gap.

The genes are TRBV6-5 and TRBJ1-2; 8 bases agree with TRBD1. Trimming removed 5 bases from V and 8 bases from J; junction bases left unmatched: 4. This CDR3 spans 12 amino acids. Germline CDR1 is MNHEY and CDR2 is SVGAGI. The CDR3 region is CASSQGAWGYTF. DNA for the CDR3: TGTGCCAGCAGTCAGGGGGCATGGGGCTACACCTTC.

A few counts support this clone. The V call is TRBV2, the J call TRBJ2-1, with D unresolved. The CDR3 has 10 residues. The germline gives CDR1 SNHLY, CDR2 FYNNEI. V gave up 8 bases and J gave up 5 bases, with 4 bases separating them. The CDR3 DNA is TGTGCCAGCGACAACAATGAGCAGTTCTTC. As protein: CASDNNEQFF.

The chain combines TRBV25-1 with TRBJ2-2; 9 nucleotides agree with TRBD1. The CDR3 has 17 residues. Germline assignment: CDR1 MGHDK and CDR2 SYGVNS. The V segment lost 2 bases and the J segment 9 bases; nucleotides outside the gene matches: 13. This CDR3 reads CASSESLGQGGSWELFF. The CDR3 DNA reads TGTGCCAGCAGTGAAAGCCTGGGACAGGGAGGAAGCTGGGAGCTGTTTTTT.

V and J are TRBV6-5 and TRBJ1-3, with D possibly being TRBD1 (5 bases). The CDR3 has 14 residues. CDR1 is MNHEY and CDR2 is SVGAGI in the germline V gene. V was trimmed by 6 bases and J by 2 bases, leaving 11 bases between them. CDR3: CASRMTDTGNTIYF. The CDR3, as DNA: TGTGCCAGCAGGATGACAGACACTGGAAACACCATATATTTT.